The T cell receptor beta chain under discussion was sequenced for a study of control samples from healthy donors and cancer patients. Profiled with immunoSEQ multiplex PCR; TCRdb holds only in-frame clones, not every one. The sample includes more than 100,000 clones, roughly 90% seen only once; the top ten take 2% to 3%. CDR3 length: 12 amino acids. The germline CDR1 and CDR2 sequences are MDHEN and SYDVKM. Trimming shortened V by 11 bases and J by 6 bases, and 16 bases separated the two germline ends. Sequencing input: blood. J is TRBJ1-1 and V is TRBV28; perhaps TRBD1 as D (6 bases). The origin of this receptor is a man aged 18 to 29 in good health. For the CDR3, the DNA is TGTGCCCCCCACGGGGGCTTTCCTGAAGCTTTCTTT. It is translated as CAPHGGFPEAFF.